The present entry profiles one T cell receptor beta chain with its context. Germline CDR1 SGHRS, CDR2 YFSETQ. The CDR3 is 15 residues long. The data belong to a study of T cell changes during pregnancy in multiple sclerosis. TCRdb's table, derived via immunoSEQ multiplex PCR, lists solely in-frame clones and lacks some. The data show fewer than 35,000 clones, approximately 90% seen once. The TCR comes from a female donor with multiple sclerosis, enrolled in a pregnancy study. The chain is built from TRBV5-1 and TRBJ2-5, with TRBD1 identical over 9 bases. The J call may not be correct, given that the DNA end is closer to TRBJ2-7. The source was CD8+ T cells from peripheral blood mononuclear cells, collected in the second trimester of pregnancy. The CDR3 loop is CASSKPGTGRYEQYF. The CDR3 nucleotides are TGCGCCAGCAGCAAACCCGGGACAGGGCGGTACGAGCAGTACTTC.